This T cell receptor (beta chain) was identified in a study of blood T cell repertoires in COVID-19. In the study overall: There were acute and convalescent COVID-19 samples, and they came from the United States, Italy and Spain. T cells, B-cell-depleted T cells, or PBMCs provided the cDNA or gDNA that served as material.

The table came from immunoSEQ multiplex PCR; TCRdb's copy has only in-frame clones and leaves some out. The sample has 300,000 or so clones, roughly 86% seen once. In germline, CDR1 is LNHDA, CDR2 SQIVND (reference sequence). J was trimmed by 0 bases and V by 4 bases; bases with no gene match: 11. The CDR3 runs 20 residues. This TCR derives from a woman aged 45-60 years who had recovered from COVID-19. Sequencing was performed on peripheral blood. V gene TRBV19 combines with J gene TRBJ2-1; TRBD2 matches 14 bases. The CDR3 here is CASSTLGLAGARSSYNEQFF. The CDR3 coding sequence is TGTGCCAGTAGTACTTTGGGACTAGCGGGGGCCAGGAGCTCCTACAATGAGCAGTTCTTC.